This paragraph covers one T cell receptor beta chain sequence. This record belongs to a study of regulatory T cells in long-lasting Graves disease. Sequencing libraries for TCR beta were prepared with iRepertoire HTBI primers and Arm-PCR of CDR3 regions. TCRdb analysed the multiplex PCR reads with MiXCR anew, one entry per CDR3 protein. The table has 310,000 or so distinct CDR3 sequences, 15% to 20% seen once. Time point: persistent/refractory GD, antithyroid drugs over 5 years with positive TRAb. The TCR library was prepared using RNA isolated from PBMCs. This CDR3 is 13 amino acids long. V shed 7 bases, J shed 10 bases, and the junction held 15 bases outside the gene matches. CDR1 is SQVTM and CDR2 is ANQGSEA in the germline V gene.

This chain uses TRBV29-1 with TRBJ1-2; TRBD1 agrees at 7 bases. The TCR originated in a female donor with Graves disease. Source: peripheral blood mononuclear cells (PBMCs), taken when the disease was refractory, from a patient treated with antithyroid drugs. The CDR3 DNA is TGCAGCGCCACTGACAGGGTGTTTGGCTTCTACACCTTC. It is translated as CSATDRVFGFYTF. The whole variable domain, remainder taken from reference TRBV29-1 and TRBJ1-2, is SAVISQKPSRDICQRGTSLTIQCQVDSQVTMMFWYRQQPGQSLTLIATANQGSEATYESGFVIDKFPISRPNLTFSTLTVSNMSPEDSSIYLCSATDRVFGFYTFGSGTRLTVV.